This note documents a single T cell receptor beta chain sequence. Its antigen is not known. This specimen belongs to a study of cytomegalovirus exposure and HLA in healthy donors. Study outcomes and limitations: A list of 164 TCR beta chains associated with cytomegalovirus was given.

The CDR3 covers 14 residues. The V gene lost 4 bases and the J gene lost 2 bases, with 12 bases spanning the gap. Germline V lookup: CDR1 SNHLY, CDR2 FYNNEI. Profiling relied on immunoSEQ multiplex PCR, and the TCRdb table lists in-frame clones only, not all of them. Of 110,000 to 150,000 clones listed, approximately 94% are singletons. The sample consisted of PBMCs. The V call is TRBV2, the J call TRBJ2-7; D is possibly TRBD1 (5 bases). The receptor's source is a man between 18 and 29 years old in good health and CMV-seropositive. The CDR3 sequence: CASSGGLDPYEQYF. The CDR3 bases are TGTGCCAGCAGTGGGGGCCTAGACCCCTACGAGCAGTACTTC.